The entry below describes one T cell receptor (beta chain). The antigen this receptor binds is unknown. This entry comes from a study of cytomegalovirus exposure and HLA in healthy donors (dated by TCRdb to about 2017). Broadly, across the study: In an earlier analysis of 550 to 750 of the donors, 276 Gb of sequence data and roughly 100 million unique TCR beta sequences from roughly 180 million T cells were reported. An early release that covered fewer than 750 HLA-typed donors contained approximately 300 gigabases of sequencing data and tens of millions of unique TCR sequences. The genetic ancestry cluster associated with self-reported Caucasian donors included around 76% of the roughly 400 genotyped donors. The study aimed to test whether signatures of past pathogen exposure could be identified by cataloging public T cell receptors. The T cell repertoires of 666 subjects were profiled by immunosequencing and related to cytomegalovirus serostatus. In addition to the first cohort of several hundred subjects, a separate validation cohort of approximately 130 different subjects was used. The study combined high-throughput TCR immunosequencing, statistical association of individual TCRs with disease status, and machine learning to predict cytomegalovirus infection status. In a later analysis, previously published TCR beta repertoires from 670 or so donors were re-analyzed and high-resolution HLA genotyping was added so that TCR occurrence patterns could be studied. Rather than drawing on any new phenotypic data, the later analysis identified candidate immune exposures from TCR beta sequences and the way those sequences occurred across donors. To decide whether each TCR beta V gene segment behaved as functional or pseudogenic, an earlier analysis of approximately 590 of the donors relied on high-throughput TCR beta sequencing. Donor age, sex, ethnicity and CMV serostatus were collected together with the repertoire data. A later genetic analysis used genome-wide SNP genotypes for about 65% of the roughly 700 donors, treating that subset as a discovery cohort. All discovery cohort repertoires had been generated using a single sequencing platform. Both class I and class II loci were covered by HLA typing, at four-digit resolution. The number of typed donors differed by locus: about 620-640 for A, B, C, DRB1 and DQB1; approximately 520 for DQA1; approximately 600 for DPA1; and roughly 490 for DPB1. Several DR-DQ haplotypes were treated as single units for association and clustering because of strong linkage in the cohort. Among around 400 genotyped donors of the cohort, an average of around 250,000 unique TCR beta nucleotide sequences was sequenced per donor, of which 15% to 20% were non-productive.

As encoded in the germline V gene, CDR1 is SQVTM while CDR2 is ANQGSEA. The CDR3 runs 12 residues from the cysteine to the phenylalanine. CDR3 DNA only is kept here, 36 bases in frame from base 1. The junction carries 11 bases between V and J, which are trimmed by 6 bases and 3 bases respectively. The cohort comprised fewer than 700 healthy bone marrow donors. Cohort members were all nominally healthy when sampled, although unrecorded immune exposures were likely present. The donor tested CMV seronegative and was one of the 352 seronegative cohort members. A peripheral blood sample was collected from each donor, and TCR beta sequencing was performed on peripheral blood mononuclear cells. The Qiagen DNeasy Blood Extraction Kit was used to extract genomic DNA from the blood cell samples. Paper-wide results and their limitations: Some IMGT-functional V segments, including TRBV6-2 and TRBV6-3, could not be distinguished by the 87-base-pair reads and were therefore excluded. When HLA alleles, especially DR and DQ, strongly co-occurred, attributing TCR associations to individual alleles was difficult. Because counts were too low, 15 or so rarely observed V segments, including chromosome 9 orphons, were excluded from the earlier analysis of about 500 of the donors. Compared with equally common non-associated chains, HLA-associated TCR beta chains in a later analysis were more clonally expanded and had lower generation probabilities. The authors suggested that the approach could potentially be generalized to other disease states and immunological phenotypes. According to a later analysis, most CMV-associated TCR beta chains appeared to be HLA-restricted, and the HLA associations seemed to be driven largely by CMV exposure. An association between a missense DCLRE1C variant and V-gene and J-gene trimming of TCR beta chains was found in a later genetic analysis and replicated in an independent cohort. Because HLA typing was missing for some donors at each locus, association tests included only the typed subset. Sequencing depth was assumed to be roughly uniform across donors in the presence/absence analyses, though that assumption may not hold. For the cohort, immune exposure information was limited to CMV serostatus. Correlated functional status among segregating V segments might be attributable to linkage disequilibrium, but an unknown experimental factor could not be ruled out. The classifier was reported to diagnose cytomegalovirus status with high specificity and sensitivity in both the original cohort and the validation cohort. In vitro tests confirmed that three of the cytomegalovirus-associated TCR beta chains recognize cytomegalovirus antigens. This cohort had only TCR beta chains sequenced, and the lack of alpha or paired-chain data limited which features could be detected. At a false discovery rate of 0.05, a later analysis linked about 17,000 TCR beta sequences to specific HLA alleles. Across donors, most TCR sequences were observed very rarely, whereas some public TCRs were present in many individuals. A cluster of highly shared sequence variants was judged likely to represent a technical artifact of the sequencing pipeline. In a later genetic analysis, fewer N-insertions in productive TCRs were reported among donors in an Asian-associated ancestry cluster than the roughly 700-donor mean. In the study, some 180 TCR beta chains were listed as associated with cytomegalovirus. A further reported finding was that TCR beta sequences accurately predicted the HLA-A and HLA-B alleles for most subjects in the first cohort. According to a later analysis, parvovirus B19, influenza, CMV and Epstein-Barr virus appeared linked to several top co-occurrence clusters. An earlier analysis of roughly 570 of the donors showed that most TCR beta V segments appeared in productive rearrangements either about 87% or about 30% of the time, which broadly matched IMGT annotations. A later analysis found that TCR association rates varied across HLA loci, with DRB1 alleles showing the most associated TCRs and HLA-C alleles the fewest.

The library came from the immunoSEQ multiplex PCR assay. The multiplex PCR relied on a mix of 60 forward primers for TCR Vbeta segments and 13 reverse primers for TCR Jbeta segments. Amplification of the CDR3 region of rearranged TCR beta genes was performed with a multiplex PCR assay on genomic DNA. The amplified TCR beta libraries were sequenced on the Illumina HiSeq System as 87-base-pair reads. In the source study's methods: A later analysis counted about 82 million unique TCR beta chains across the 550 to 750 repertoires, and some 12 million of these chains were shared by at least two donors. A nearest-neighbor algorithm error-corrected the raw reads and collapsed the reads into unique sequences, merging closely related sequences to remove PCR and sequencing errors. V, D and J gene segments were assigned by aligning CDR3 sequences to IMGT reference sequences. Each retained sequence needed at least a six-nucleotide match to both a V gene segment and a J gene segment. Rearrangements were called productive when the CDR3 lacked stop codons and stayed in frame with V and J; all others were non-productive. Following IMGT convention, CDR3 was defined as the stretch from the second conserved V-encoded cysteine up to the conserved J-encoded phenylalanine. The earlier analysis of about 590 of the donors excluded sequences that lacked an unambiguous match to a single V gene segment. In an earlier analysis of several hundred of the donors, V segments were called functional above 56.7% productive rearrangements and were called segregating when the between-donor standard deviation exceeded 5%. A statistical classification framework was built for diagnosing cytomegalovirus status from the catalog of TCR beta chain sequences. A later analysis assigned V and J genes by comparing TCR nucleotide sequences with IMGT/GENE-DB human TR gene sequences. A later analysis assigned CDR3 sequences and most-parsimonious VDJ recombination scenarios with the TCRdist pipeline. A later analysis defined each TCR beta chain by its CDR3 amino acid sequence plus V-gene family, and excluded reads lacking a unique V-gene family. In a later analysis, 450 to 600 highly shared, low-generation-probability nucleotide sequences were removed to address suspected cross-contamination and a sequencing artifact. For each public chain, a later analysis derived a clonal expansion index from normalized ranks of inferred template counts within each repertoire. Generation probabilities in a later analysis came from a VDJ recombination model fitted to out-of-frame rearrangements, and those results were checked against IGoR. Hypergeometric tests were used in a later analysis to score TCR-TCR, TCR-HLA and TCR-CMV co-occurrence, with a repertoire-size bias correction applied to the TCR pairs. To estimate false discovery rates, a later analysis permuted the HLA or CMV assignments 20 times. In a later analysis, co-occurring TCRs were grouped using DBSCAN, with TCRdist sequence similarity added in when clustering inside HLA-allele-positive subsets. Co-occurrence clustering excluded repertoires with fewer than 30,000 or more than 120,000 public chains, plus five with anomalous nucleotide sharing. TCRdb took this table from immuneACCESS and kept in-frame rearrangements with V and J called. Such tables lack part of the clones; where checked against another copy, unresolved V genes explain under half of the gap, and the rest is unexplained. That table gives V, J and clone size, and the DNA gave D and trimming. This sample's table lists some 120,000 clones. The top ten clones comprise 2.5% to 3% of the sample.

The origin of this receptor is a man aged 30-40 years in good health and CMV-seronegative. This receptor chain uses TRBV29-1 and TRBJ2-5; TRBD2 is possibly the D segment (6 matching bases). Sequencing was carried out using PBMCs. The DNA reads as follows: TGCAGCGTGGGGGGTGGGGAAGAGACCCAGTACTTC. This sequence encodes CSVGGGEETQYF.